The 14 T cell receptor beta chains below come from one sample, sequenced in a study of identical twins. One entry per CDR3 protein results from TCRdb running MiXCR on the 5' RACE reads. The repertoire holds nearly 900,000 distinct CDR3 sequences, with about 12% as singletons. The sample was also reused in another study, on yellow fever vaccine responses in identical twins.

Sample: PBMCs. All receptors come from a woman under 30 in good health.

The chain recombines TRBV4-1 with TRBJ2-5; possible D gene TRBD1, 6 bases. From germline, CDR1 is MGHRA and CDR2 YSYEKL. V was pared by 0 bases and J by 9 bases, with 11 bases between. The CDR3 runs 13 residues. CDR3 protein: CASSQDRGRAQYF. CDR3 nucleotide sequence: TGCGCCAGCAGCCAAGATAGGGGGAGAGCCCAGTACTTC.

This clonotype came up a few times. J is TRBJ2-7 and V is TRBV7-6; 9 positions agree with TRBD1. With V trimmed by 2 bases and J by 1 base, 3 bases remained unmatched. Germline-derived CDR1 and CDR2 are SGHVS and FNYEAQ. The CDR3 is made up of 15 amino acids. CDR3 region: CASSLPTGGSYEQYV. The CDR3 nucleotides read TGTGCCAGCAGCTTACCGACAGGGGGATCCTACGAGCAGTACGTC.

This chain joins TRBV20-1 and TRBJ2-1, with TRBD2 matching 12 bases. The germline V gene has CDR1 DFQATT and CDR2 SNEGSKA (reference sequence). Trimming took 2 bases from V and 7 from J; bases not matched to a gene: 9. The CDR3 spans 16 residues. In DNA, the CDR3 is TGCAGTGCTAGATCTCTAGCGGGAGGGCATTGGAATGAGCAGTTCTTC. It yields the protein CSARSLAGGHWNEQFF.

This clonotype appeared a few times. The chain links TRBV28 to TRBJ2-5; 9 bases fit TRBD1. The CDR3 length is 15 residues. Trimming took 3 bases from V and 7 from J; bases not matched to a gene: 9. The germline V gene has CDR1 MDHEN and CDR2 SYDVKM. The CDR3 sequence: CASSFNPTGGGTQYF. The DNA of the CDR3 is TGTGCCAGCAGTTTCAACCCGACAGGGGGGGGGACCCAGTACTTC.

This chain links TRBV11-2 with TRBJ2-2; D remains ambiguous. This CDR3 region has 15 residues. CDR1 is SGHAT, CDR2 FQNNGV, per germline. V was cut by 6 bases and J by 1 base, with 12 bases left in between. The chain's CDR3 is CASRNIAGNTGELFF. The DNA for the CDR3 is TGTGCCAGCAGAAATATTGCAGGGAACACCGGGGAGCTGTTTTTT.

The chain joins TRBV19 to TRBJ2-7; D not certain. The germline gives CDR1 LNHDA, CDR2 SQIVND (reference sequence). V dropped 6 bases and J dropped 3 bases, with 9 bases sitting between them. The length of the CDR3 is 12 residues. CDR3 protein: CASRGSHYEQYF. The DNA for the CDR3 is TGTGCCAGTAGGGGGTCCCACTACGAGCAGTACTTC. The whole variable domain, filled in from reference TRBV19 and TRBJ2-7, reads DGGITQSPKYLFRKEGQNVTLSCEQNLNHDAMYWYRQDPGQGLRLIYYSQIVNDFQKGDIAEGYSVSREKKESFPLTVTSAQKNPTAFYLCASRGSHYEQYFGPGTRLTVT.

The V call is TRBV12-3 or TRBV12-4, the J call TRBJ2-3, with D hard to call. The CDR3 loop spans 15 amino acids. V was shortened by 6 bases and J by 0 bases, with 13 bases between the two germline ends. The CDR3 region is CASSPIPVSTDTQYF. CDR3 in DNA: TGTGCCAGCAGCCCCATTCCGGTCAGCACAGATACGCAGTATTTT.

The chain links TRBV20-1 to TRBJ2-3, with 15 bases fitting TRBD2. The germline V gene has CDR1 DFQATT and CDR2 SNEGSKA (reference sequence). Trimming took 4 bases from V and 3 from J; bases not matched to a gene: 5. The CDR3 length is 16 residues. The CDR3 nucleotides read TGCAGTGCTACGGCGGGACTAGCGGGGGGAACAGATACGCAGTATTTT. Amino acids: CSATAGLAGGTDTQYF.

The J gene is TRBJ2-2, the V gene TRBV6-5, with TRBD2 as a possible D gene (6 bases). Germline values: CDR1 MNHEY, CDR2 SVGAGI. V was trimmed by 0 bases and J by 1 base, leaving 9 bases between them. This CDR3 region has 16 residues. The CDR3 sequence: CASSYSSGLNTGELFF. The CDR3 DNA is TGTGCCAGCAGTTACTCGAGCGGGCTGAACACCGGGGAGCTGTTTTTT.

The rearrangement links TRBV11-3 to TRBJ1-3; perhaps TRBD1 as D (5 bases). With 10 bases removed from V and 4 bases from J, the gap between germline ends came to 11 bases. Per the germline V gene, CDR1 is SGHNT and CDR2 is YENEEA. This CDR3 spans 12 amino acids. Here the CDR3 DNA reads TGTGCCACAAGGACACCCGGAAACACCATATATTTT. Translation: CATRTPGNTIYF. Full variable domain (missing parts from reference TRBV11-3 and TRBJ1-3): EAGVVQSPRYKIIEKKQPVAFWCNPISGHNTLYWYLQNLGQGPELLIRYENEEAVDDSQLPKDRFSAERLKGVDSTLKIQPAELGDSAVYLCATRTPGNTIYFGEGSWLTVV.

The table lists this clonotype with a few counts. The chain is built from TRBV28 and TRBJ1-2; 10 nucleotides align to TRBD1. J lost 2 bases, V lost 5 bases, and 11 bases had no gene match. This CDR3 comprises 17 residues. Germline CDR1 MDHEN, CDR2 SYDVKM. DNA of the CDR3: TGTGCCAGCAGTGCGGGGGACAGGGGCGCTCGGAACTATGGCTACACCTTC. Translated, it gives CASSAGDRGARNYGYTF.

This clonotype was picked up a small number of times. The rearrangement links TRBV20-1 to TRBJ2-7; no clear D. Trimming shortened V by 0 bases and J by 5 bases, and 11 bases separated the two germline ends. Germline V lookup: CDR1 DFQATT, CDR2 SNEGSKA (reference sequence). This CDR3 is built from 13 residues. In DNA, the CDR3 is TGCAGTGCTAGAGATCCAAGGTACAACGAGCAGTACGTC. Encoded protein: CSARDPRYNEQYV.

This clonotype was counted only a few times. CDR3 protein: CSASVVSLGNTEAFF. CDR3 bases: TGCAGTGCTAGTGTGGTGAGCTTGGGGAACACTGAAGCTTTCTTT. The chain is built from TRBV20-1 and TRBJ1-1; no firm D call. This CDR3 spans 15 amino acids. Trimming took 3 bases from V and 1 from J, leaving 15 bases between them. CDR1 DFQATT and CDR2 SNEGSKA come from the germline V gene (reference sequence).

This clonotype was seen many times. The CDR3, as DNA: TGTGCCAGCAGCCAACCGCTGGGGGGTACAACGAGGGAGCAGTTCTTC. Its protein product is CASSQPLGGTTREQFF. The chain couples TRBV14 to TRBJ2-1; perhaps TRBD2 as D (6 bases). The CDR3 contains 16 residues. Germline V gene sequence: CDR1 SGHDN, CDR2 FVKESK. V lost 2 bases and J 10 bases, leaving 21 bases between the germline ends.